The 9 T cell receptor beta chains presented below share a single source sample, sequenced in a study of cytotoxic CD8 clonotypes in ibrutinib-treated CLL. The method was immunoSEQ multiplex PCR; TCRdb's version includes in-frame clones alone and lacks a portion of them. The profile shows roughly 180,000 clones, about 84% of them singletons. Sequenced here: PBMCs, sampled after 24 months of ibrutinib treatment. Receptors were obtained from a human donor with chronic lymphocytic leukemia.

The chain recombines TRBV6-5 with TRBJ1-3, with 9 bases matching TRBD1. The CDR3 loop spans 15 amino acids. Looked up from germline, CDR1 is MNHEY and CDR2 is SVGAGI. The ends lost 6 bases at V and 6 bases at J; junction bases unmatched: 9. The CDR3 spells CASSLDRGRENTIYF. CDR3 nucleotide sequence: TGTGCCAGCAGCCTGGACAGGGGCAGGGAAAACACCATATATTTT.

The CDR3 reads CAWSAGQGRNEKLFF. CDR3 sequence (DNA): TGTGCCTGGAGTGCAGGACAGGGGAGGAATGAAAAACTGTTTTTT. V usage is TRBV30 and J usage is TRBJ1-4, with 9 positions matching TRBD1. CDR1 is GTSNPN, CDR2 SVGIG, per germline (reference sequence). Trimming took 1 base from V and 5 from J; bases not matched to a gene: 5. The CDR3 loop spans 15 amino acids.

The rearrangement links TRBV9 to TRBJ2-2, with a tentative D call TRBD1 (6 bases). CDR3 size: 14 residues. Germline V gene data show CDR1 as SGDLS and CDR2 as YYNGEE. Trimming took off 2 bases at V and 3 bases at J, with 8 bases between the two ends. CDR3 amino acids: CASSVDRYTGELFF. As DNA, the CDR3 is TGTGCCAGCAGCGTTGACAGGTACACCGGGGAGCTGTTTTTT.

The chain is built from TRBV27 and TRBJ1-3, with TRBD1 as a possible D gene (6 bases). In germline, CDR1 is MNHEY, CDR2 SMNVEV (reference sequence). V was clipped by 4 bases and J by 2 bases, with 18 bases between them. This CDR3 is 17 amino acids long. CDR3 region: CASSSEGHLRTGNTIYF. The CDR3 DNA sequence: TGTGCCAGCAGTTCAGAGGGACACCTAAGGACTGGAAACACCATATATTTT.

The chain recombines TRBV6-5 with TRBJ2-5; possible D gene TRBD1, 5 bases. CDR1 MNHEY and CDR2 SVGAGI come from the germline V gene. The CDR3 consists of 14 residues. Between the trimmed V and J ends, which lost 0 bases and 5 bases, there was a span of 10 bases. The CDR3 protein is CASSYSGPTETQYF. The CDR3 DNA follows: TGTGCCAGCAGTTACTCGGGGCCGACGGAGACCCAGTACTTC.

The rearrangement links TRBV6-6 to TRBJ1-6; D is unresolved. Trimming cost V 7 bases and J 5 bases, with 3 bases left between them. Germline assignment: CDR1 MNHNY and CDR2 SVGAGI (reference sequence). CDR3 length: 11 amino acids. In nucleotides, the CDR3 is TGTGCCAGCAAGGATAATTCACCCCTCCACTTT. As protein: CASKDNSPLHF.

The chain uses TRBV4-3 and TRBJ2-1; 13 nucleotides line up with TRBD2. The V gene's germline CDR1 is LGHNA and CDR2 YSLEER. This CDR3 is built from 17 residues. Trimming took 0 bases from V and 5 from J; bases not matched to a gene: 4. Here the CDR3 DNA reads TGCGCCAGCAGCCAAGATTGGGGACTAGCGGGGCACAATGAGCAGTTCTTC. Protein sequence: CASSQDWGLAGHNEQFF.

This clone has a single count. The chain is built from TRBV7-9 and TRBJ1-1; D is perhaps TRBD1 (6 bases). CDR1 and CDR2 from the germline V gene are SEHNR and FQNEAQ (reference sequence). V dropped 5 bases and J dropped 4 bases, with 17 bases sitting between them. The CDR3 spans 15 residues. This CDR3 is CASSPRWGRLTEAFF. CDR3 DNA sequence: TGTGCCAGCAGCCCCCGGTGGGGGCGTCTCACTGAAGCTTTCTTT.

The chain joins TRBV19 to TRBJ2-7, with D possibly matching TRBD1 (6 bases). Germline CDR1 and CDR2: LNHDA and SQIVND (reference sequence). The V and J ends lost 9 bases and 0 bases respectively, with 27 bases between them. CDR3 length: 18 residues. Here the CDR3 DNA reads TGTGCCAGGTCTGAGGGGGATCTCCCGGGACAAATCTCCTACGAGCAGTACTTC. Translated, it gives CARSEGDLPGQISYEQYF.